A single TCR beta chain is shown here with its context. The antigen is undetermined. The data stem from a study of graft-versus-host responses after intestinal transplantation. Study in general: All recipients got anti-thymocyte globulin induction, then tacrolimus and steroids for about 3 years. General study findings and limits: GvH clonotypes were identified within recipient marrow, with a subset emerging first in ileum or blood.

Assay used: immunoSEQ multiplex PCR; TCRdb lists only in-frame clones, some missing. The sample carries 95,000 or so clones, roughly 90% recorded once. This TCR derives from a human patient who received an intestinal transplant, so some T cells may come from the graft donor. This material consisted of PBMCs, taken around 450 days after intestinal transplant.

CDR3 coding DNA: TGTGCTAGTGGTTTTGAACGTTACGAGCAGTACTTC. It codes for CASGFERYEQYF. The chain recombines TRBV12-5 with TRBJ2-7; D is undetermined. Trimming took off 3 bases at V and 4 bases at J, with 7 bases between the two ends. CDR1 and CDR2 from the germline V gene are LGHNT and FRNRAP. CDR3 length equals 12 residues. The whole variable domain, remainder taken from reference TRBV12-5 and TRBJ2-7, is DARVTQTPRHKVTEMGQEVTMRCQPILGHNTVFWYRQTMMQGLELLAYFRNRAPLDDSGMPKDRFSAEMPDATLATLKIQPSEPRDSAVYFCASGFERYEQYFGPGTRLTVT.